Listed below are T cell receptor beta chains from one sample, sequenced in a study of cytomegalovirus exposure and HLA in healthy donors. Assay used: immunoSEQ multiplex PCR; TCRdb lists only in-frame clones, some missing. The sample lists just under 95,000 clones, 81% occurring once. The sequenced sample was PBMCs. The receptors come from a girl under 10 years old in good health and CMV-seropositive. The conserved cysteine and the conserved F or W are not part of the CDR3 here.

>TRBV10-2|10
ASIGGTGEQF
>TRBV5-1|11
ASSYGTNEKLF
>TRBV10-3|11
AISAGQRSGYT
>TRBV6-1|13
ASSHLAGEYNEQF
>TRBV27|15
ASSLSWGQGLIYGYT
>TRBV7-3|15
ASSATPGGLVADTQY
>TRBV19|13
ASSRDLPRAYEQY
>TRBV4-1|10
ASSQVADKQF
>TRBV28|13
ASNLQGARTDTQY
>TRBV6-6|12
ASRTDTFGKGYT
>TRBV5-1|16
ASSIAAGAAGNYNEQF
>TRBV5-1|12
ASSTVAGAREQF
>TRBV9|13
ASSVGRASGNEQF
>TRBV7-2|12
ASSLWREHTEAF
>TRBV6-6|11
ASSSPDRYEQY
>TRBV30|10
AWSPLYTEAF
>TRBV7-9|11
ASSPTGRTEAF
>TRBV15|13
ATSIGRGSGNTIY
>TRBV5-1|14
ASSLTSPGIIYEQY
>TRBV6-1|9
ASSALYEQY
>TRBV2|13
ASSLQGLWGEKLF
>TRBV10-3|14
AISEWGTVNTGELF
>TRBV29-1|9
SALVSYEQY
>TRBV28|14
ASSWTGARSYYGYT
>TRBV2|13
ASRKSSGGSYEQY
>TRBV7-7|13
ASSPGTSLSYEQY
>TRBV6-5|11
ASTWGHFTEAF
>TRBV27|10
ASSSDSYEQY
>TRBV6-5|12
ASSGSGRDYEQY
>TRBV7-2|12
ASSFFGSTDTQY
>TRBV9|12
ASSVGTGGPEAF
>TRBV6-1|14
ASSEAGRDRRYGYT
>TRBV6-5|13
ASSASGDYTDTQY
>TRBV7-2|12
ASSPAPGTAQAF
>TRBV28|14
ASSGARGFYADTQY
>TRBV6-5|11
ASSQGASTEAF
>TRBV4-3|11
ASSQVGGYEQY
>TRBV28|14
ASSFVAGSYTGELF
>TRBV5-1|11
ASRPDKNEKLF
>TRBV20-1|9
SARRGGTQY
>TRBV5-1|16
ASSVQGADVGPSYGYT
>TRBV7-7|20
ASSPEAVTALLAGGPTGELF
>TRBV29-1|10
SVGQGAGEQF
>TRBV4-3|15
ASSFRTGLSATGELF
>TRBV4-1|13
ASSQGGGREETQY
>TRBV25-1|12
ASSEDRGGQPQH
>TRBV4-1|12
ASSQVRSPDTQY
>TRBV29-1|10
SAEGAEDGYT
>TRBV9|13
ASSVAIHPNYGYT
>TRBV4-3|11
ASSGGSSYEQY
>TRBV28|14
ASSFSGTGHPYEQY
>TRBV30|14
AWSRTTAIMNTEAF